This record concerns one T cell receptor (beta chain) sequence. Its antigen is currently unknown. Germline V CDR1 and CDR2: DFQATT, SNEGSKA (reference sequence). The CDR3 sequence is 15 residues long. These data originate in a study of monozygotic twins with inflammatory bowel disease. General study results and limits: Distinction of different T cell subtypes was not possible. Healthy co-twins exceeded IBD patients in TCRbeta diversity as measured by inverse Simpson.

Every TCR library used around 3,400 ng of total RNA. TCRdb reprocessed the 5' RACE reads and reports one entry per CDR3 protein, with no DNA. Recorded here are 300,000 to 350,000 distinct CDR3 sequences; the top ten clones represent around 2%. V gene TRBV20-1 combines with J gene TRBJ2-5; without DNA, the TCRdb call of TRBD1 cannot be checked. The sequenced sample consisted of blood. The TCR originated in a human donor with ulcerative colitis or Crohn's disease, or a healthy co-twin of an affected twin (not recorded which). The CDR3 here is CSARAPGGGQETQYF.